This T cell receptor (beta chain) was recorded in a study of neurological immune-mediated disorders. The length of the CDR3 is 13 residues. The germline V gene encodes CDR1 SGHRS and CDR2 YFSETQ. V was shortened by 7 bases and J by 8 bases, with 13 bases between the two germline ends. The table lists this clonotype with many counts. From 2 million PBMCs stored at -80 C, the unsorted libraries were generated. TCRdb redid the calling of the 5' RACE reads with MiXCR, one entry per CDR3 protein. The sample carries about 58,000 distinct CDR3 sequences, around 3.6% recorded once. The chain couples TRBV5-1 to TRBJ1-6, with a possible D match to TRBD1 (6 bases). The specimen was PBMCs. The source is a man aged 25 to 40 with multiple sclerosis. CDR3 loop: CASRQVGDSPLHF. CDR3 nucleotides: TGCGCCAGCCGACAGGTCGGGGATTCACCCCTCCACTTT.